The clone carrying this T cell receptor beta chain has at least ten counts. As yet, its antigen is unknown. Ophthalmopathy cases scored 3 or more on the Clinical Activity Score and 4 or more on NOSPECS grade, with duration below 3 months. Authors of the study amplified TCR beta CDR3 regions from RNA transcripts. The TCR CDR3 was amplified in a first-round RT-PCR using the HTBI primer set. TCRdb re-analysed the multiplex PCR reads in MiXCR, keeping a single row per CDR3 protein. The data hold 550,000 to 600,000 distinct CDR3 sequences, with 14% observed a single time. This record belongs to a study of T cells in Graves' hyperthyroidism and ophthalmopathy. Overall study context: The authors collected peripheral blood at initial diagnosis, before any treatment.

Study observations and caveats: The blood repertoire included most of the expanded thyroid clonotypes above 0.001. A model using 13 V-J features told ophthalmopathy apart from stable hyperthyroidism.

Trimming shortened V by 6 bases and J by 4 bases, and 12 bases separated the two germline ends. Looked up from germline, CDR1 is DFQATT and CDR2 is SNEGSKA (reference sequence). The CDR3 is made up of 12 amino acids. Sequenced sample: blood. This receptor was taken from a woman younger than 35 with Graves' ophthalmopathy. This chain connects TRBV20-1 to TRBJ1-1, with D tentatively TRBD1 (5 bases). The CDR3 coding sequence is TGCAGTGCGTATGGACAATCCACTGAAGCTTTCTTT. Amino acid sequence: CSAYGQSTEAFF.